A single sample is the source of the 21 T cell receptor beta chains below, sequenced in a study of metastatic and nonmetastatic thyroid tumors. Every patient was untreated before thyroid surgery. TCRdb re-clonotyped the PCR reads via MiXCR. The sample lists more than 70,000 clones, 8% to 9.5% seen once, with under 9% in the top ten. The sample consisted of blood. These receptors were collected from a female donor with papillary thyroid cancer or a benign thyroid nodule (not recorded which). Some clones in this sample may be carry-over from other donors' samples.

There are many counts of this clone. The rearrangement links TRBV10-2 to TRBJ1-2, with a tentative D call TRBD1 (6 bases). The CDR3 runs 14 residues. Germline CDR1 and CDR2: WSHSY and SAAADI. The V end was cut by 3 bases, the J end by 2 bases, with 10 bases between. The CDR3 region is CASSEGGLNYGYTF. Written as DNA, the CDR3 is TGCGCCAGCAGTGAAGGGGGGTTAAACTATGGCTACACCTTC.

This clone came up many times. V and J are TRBV5-5 and TRBJ1-4, with D unclear. V shed 4 bases and J shed 7 bases, with 17 bases lying between them. The CDR3 runs 15 residues. In germline, CDR1 is SGHKS, CDR2 YYEKEE (reference sequence). The CDR3 DNA sequence: TGTGCCAGCAGCCGGACCAGAGATGAAACTGAAAAACTGTTTTTT. Its protein product is CASSRTRDETEKLFF.

This clone was seen at least ten times. J is TRBJ1-5 and V is TRBV18; D unresolved. The V and J ends lost 6 bases and 2 bases respectively, with 11 bases between them. Germline V CDR1 and CDR2: KGHSH, LQKENI. This CDR3 has 14 residues. The CDR3 nucleotides are TGTGCCAGCTCCCCCACTCGCGGCAATCAGCCCCAGCATTTT. This translates into CASSPTRGNQPQHF.

This clone was seen at least ten times. The J gene is TRBJ1-1, the V gene TRBV30; no clear D. Trimming removed 3 bases from V and 1 base from J, with 9 bases in between. CDR3 length equals 13 residues. Germline CDR1 is GTSNPN and CDR2 is SVGIG (reference sequence). This CDR3 reads CAWRETENTEAFF. The CDR3 bases are TGTGCCTGGAGAGAAACAGAGAACACTGAAGCTTTCTTT.

In this sample, this clone turned up once. This sequence joins TRBV20-1 and TRBJ2-7; TRBD2 agrees at 8 bases. The V and J ends lost 3 bases and 6 bases, in that order; junction bases with no gene match: 10. The CDR3 covers 14 residues. The germline CDR1 and CDR2 sequences are DFQATT and SNEGSKA (reference sequence). Here the CDR3 DNA reads TGCAGTGCTAGTAGGCCTAGCGGGCGTAGCGAGCAGTACTTC. Amino acid sequence: CSASRPSGRSEQYF.

This clone was seen ten or more times. The chain couples TRBV3-1 to TRBJ1-1; 7 bases agree with TRBD1. The CDR3 contains 15 residues. Germline V gene lookup returns CDR1 LGHDT and CDR2 YNNKEL (reference sequence). With 4 bases clipped from V and 3 bases from J, the junction kept 8 bases outside the gene matches. The CDR3 nucleotides are TGTGCCAGCAGCCGCCCGGGACAGCGGCACACTGAAGCTTTCTTT. Its protein product is CASSRPGQRHTEAFF.

The table lists this clone with a few counts. The chain has TRBV6-5 and TRBJ2-3; 15 bases fit TRBD2. CDR3 size: 17 residues. CDR1 is MNHEY and CDR2 is SVGAGI in the germline V gene. V gave up 8 bases and J gave up 0 bases; unmatched junction bases: 6. As DNA, the CDR3 is TGTGCCAGCGAGGGACTAGCGGGGGGCCGGAGCACAGATACGCAGTATTTT. Translation: CASEGLAGGRSTDTQYF.

This clone was counted ten times or more. The J gene is TRBJ1-2, the V gene TRBV7-9; no reliable D call. The germline V gene has CDR1 SEHNR and CDR2 FQNEAQ (reference sequence). V was clipped by 5 bases and J by 1 base, with 14 bases between them. This CDR3 has 15 residues. CDR3 amino acids: CASSTETPYNYGYTF. In DNA, the CDR3 is TGTGCCAGCAGCACAGAGACACCTTATAACTATGGCTACACCTTC. Full variable domain (outside the CDR3, taken from reference TRBV7-9 and TRBJ1-2): DTGVSQNPRHKITKRGQNVTFRCDPISEHNRLYWYRQTLGQGPEFLTYFQNEAQLEKSRLLSDRFSAERPKGSFSTLEIQRTEQGDSAMYLCASSTETPYNYGYTFGSGTRLTVV.

V gene TRBV29-1 combines with J gene TRBJ2-1; no clear D. The CDR3 runs to 15 residues. V gave up 2 bases and J gave up 4 bases, with 15 bases separating them. Germline assignment: CDR1 SQVTM and CDR2 ANQGSEA. The CDR3 spells CSVEMAPDGYNEQFF. The CDR3 DNA follows: TGCAGCGTTGAAATGGCCCCGGACGGTTACAATGAGCAGTTCTTC.

This clone was observed at least ten times. The genes are TRBV3-1 and TRBJ1-5, with D unresolved. Germline lookup yields CDR1 LGHDT and CDR2 YNNKEL (reference sequence). V dropped 2 bases and J dropped 0 bases, with 5 bases sitting between them. This CDR3 is built from 14 residues. The CDR3 DNA reads as TGTGCCAGCAGCCAATCGGATAGCAATCAGCCCCAGCATTTT. This sequence encodes CASSQSDSNQPQHF. Drawing the rest from reference TRBV3-1 and TRBJ1-5, the complete variable domain is DTAVSQTPKYLVTQMGNDKSIKCEQNLGHDTMYWYKQDSKKFLKIMFSYNNKELIINETVPNRFSPKSPDKAHLNLHINSLELGDSAVYFCASSQSDSNQPQHFGDGTRLSIL.

This chain joins TRBV2 and TRBJ2-2, with D unclear. V dropped 3 bases and J dropped 5 bases, with 13 bases sitting between them. The CDR3 is 15 residues long. Germline lookup yields CDR1 SNHLY and CDR2 FYNNEI. The CDR3 DNA reads as TGTGCCAGCAGTGATTTGGAGCGACGGACCGGGGAGCTGTTTTTT. Protein product: CASSDLERRTGELFF.

The chain combines TRBV30 with TRBJ2-1; TRBD1 is a possible D gene (5 bases). The germline V gene has CDR1 GTSNPN and CDR2 SVGIG (reference sequence). Trimming shortened V by 8 bases and J by 9 bases, and 20 bases separated the two germline ends. The CDR3 spans 13 residues. CDR3 DNA sequence: TGTGCCCTGGGGAAGACAGACGAAGGTGAGCAGTTCTTC. Its translation: CALGKTDEGEQFF.

This clone was found many times. This chain links TRBV2 with TRBJ2-2, with 11 bases aligning to TRBD2. With V trimmed by 5 bases and J by 5 bases, 10 bases remained unmatched. The CDR3 runs to 17 residues. Germline loops: CDR1 SNHLY, CDR2 FYNNEI. The CDR3 reads CASSPTSGGLGTGELFF. CDR3 DNA: TGTGCCAGCAGTCCAACTAGCGGGGGCTTAGGAACCGGGGAGCTGTTTTTT.

Note on this clone: This may stem from a read error, because a much larger clone lies one nucleotide away. The chain has TRBV20-1 and TRBJ2-5; 8 bases fit TRBD1. Germline assignment: CDR1 DFQATT and CDR2 SNEGSKA (reference sequence). With V trimmed by 4 bases and J by 4 bases, 2 bases remained unmatched. CDR3 size: 12 residues. The CDR3 DNA sequence: TGCAGTGCTACCGGACAGGGAGAGACCCAGTACTTC. It encodes CSATGQGETQYF.

On this clone itself: This sample also contains other DNA sequences that code for the same CDR3. V gene TRBV6-1 combines with J gene TRBJ2-1, with TRBD2 matching 14 bases. CDR1 is MNHNS, CDR2 SASEGT, per germline. CDR3 length equals 14 residues. V trimming: 9 bases; J trimming: 9 bases; junction bases outside the gene matches: 7. The CDR3 region is CASWTSGGWFEQFF. As DNA, the CDR3 is TGTGCCAGTTGGACTAGCGGGGGGTGGTTTGAGCAGTTCTTC.

This clone occurred many times. The chain recombines TRBV5-6 with TRBJ2-3; D call uncertain. V was trimmed by 2 bases and J by 0 bases, leaving 16 bases between them. The CDR3 is 17 residues long. Germline V gene lookup returns CDR1 SGHDT and CDR2 YYEEEE. The CDR3 DNA reads TGTGCCAGCAGCTTATGGTTGACGATTCCTAGCACAGATACGCAGTATTTT. This encodes CASSLWLTIPSTDTQYF.

This clone showed up many times. The gene calls are TRBV27 and TRBJ1-3; tentative D call: TRBD1 (5 bases). The germline V gene has CDR1 MNHEY and CDR2 SMNVEV (reference sequence). V was clipped by 1 base and J by 3 bases, with 7 bases between them. CDR3 length: 14 residues. The DNA of the CDR3 is TGTGCCAGCAGTTTATATGGGGGTGGAAACACCATATATTTT. As protein: CASSLYGGGNTIYF.

The V and J genes are TRBV9 and TRBJ2-1; D call uncertain. The germline CDR1 and CDR2 sequences are SGDLS and YYNGEE. With 2 bases removed from V and 3 bases from J, the gap between germline ends came to 9 bases. The CDR3 totals 14 residues. The CDR3 loop reads CASSVGPFYNEQFF. The CDR3 coding sequence is TGTGCCAGCAGCGTTGGCCCTTTCTACAATGAGCAGTTCTTC.

This clone was observed a handful of times. The chain combines TRBV20-1 with TRBJ2-1; 12 bases fit TRBD2. CDR3 length: 15 residues. V was pared by 6 bases and J by 8 bases, with 11 bases of the junction left unmatched. Germline V lookup: CDR1 DFQATT, CDR2 SNEGSKA (reference sequence). As DNA, the CDR3 is TGCAGTGCCAACCCCCTAGCGGGGGGGGATTATGAGCAGTTCTTC. Encoded protein: CSANPLAGGDYEQFF.

This clone showed up just a few times. The rearrangement links TRBV7-8 to TRBJ2-3, with 12 bases identical to TRBD2. Germline V gene lookup returns CDR1 SGHVS and CDR2 FQNEAQ. Unmatched junction bases numbered 8, after V lost 5 bases and J lost 5 bases. The CDR3 spans 16 residues. In DNA, the CDR3 is TGTGCCAGCAGCCACGGACTAGCGGGGTTCCGAGATACGCAGTATTTT. This gives the protein CASSHGLAGFRDTQYF.

This clone occurred many times. The CDR3, as DNA: TGTGCCAGCGCCGTCGGGAGCTCCTATAATTCACCCCTCCACTTT. As protein: CASAVGSSYNSPLHF. This rearrangement joins TRBV7-6 to TRBJ1-6; D ambiguous. This CDR3 spans 15 amino acids. V shed 8 bases and J shed 0 bases, with 11 bases lying between them. Germline V gives CDR1 SGHVS, CDR2 FNYEAQ.